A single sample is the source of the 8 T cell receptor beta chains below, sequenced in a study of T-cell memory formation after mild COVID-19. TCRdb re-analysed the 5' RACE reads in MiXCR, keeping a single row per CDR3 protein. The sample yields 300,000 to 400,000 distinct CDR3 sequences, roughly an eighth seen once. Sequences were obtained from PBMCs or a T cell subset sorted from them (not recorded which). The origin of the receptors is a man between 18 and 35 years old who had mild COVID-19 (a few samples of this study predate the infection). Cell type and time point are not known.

CDR3 protein: CASSPSGGYHQPQHF. CDR3 DNA: TGTGCCAGCAGTCCCTCAGGGGGTTACCATCAGCCCCAGCATTTT. The chain carries TRBV6-2 or TRBV6-3 and TRBJ1-5, with 7 bases matching TRBD1. The V gene end was trimmed by 5 bases and the J gene end by 5 bases; junction bases not matched to a gene: 9. Germline V lookup: CDR1 MNHEY, CDR2 SVGEGT. CDR3 length: 15 amino acids.

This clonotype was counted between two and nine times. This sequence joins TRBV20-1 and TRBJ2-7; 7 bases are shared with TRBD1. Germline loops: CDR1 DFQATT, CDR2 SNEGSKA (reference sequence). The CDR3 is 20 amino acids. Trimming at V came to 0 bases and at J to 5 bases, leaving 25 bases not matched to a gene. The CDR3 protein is CSARDLLGGRGRRTANEQYF. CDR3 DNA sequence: TGCAGTGCTAGAGATCTTCTGGGTGGTAGGGGGCGACGCACCGCTAACGAGCAGTACTTC.

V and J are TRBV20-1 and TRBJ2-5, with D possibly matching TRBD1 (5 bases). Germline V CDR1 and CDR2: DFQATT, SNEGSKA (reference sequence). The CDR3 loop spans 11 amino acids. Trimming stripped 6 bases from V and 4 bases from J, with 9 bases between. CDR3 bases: TGCAGTGCCCCCCAGGGAGAGACCCAGTACTTC. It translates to CSAPQGETQYF.

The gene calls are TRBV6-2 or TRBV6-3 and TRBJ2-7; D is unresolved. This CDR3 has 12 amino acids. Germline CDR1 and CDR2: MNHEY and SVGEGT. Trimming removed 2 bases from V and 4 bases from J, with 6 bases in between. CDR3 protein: CASSYNRYEQYF. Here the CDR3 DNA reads TGTGCCAGCAGTTACAACCGGTACGAGCAGTACTTC.

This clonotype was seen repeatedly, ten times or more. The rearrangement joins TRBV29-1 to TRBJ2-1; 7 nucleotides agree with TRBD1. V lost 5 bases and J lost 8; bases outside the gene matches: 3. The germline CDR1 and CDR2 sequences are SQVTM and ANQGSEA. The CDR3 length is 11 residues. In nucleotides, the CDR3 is TGCAGCGTTCGTACAGGGGATGAGCAGTTCTTC. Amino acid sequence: CSVRTGDEQFF.

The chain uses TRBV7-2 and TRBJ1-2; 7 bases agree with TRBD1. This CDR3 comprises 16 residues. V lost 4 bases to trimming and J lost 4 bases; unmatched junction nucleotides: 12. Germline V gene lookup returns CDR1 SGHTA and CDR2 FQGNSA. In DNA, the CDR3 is TGTGCCAGCAGCTCTCATCCGGGACAGAAGAGCTATGGCTACACCTTC. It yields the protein CASSSHPGQKSYGYTF.

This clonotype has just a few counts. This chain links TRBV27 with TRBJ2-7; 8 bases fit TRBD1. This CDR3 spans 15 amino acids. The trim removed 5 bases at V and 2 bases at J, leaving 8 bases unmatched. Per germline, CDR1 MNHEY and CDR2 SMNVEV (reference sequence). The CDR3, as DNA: TGTGCCAGCAGTATCCGGGACAGGATGACCTACGAGCAGTACTTC. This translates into CASSIRDRMTYEQYF.

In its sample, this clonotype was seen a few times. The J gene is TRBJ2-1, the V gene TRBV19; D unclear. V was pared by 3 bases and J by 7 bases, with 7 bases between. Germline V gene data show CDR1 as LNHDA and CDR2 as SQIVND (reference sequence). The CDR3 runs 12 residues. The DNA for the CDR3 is TGTGCCAGTAGTATCTTAGGTAATGAGCAGTTCTTC. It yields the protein CASSILGNEQFF. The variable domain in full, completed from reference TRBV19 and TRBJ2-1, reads DGGITQSPKYLFRKEGQNVTLSCEQNLNHDAMYWYRQDPGQGLRLIYYSQIVNDFQKGDIAEGYSVSREKKESFPLTVTSAQKNPTAFYLCASSILGNEQFFGPGTRLTVL.